This T cell receptor beta chain originates from a study of cytomegalovirus exposure and HLA in healthy donors. Findings of the study overall: There was a cluster of highly shared sequence variants that was likely a sequencing artifact. Most TCR sequences were seen very rarely across donors, but some public TCRs occurred in many.

Notes on this clone: What it binds is not known.

The primer mix had 60 Vbeta and 13 Jbeta primers. Data came from immunoSEQ multiplex PCR; TCRdb stores just in-frame clones and leaves some out. This repertoire comprises about 140,000 clones; its ten largest clones make up approximately 1%. The CDR3 spans 12 residues. Germline values: CDR1 SNHLY, CDR2 FYNNEI. The V and J ends lost 6 bases and 6 bases, in that order; junction bases with no gene match: 5. V is TRBV2 and J is TRBJ2-7; 7 bases line up with TRBD2. The sequenced material came from PBMCs. This sequence was found in a male donor in good health and CMV-seronegative. For the CDR3, the DNA is TGTGCCAGCAGCGGGACTAATTCCGAGCAGTACTTC. Translated: CASSGTNSEQYF.